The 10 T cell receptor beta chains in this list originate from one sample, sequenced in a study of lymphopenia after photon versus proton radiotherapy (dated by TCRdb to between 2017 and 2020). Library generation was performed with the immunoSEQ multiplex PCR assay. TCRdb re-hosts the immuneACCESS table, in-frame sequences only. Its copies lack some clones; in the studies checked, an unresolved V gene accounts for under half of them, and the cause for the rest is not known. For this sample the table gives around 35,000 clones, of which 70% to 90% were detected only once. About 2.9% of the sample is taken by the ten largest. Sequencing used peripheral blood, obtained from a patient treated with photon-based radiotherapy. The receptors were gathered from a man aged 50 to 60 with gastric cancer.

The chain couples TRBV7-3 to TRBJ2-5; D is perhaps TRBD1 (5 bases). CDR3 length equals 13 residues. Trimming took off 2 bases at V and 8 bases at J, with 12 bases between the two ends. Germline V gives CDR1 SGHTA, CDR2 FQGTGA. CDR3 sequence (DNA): TGTGCCAGCAGCTTACGCCGCCAGGGCACCCAGTACTTC. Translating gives CASSLRRQGTQYF. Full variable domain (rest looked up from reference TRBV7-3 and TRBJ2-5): GAGVSQTPSNKVTEKGKYVELRCDPISGHTALYWYRQSLGQGPEFLIYFQGTGAADDSGLPNDRFFAVRPEGSVSTLKIQRTERGDSAVYLCASSLRRQGTQYFGPGTRLLVL.

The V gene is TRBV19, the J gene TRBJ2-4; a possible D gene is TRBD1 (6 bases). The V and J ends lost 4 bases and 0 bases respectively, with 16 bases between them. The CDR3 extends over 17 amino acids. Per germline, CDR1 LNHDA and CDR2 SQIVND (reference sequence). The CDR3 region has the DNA TGTGCCAGTAGTAGCTCCGGGACAAGGTTAGCCAAAAACATTCAGTACTTC. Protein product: CASSSSGTRLAKNIQYF.

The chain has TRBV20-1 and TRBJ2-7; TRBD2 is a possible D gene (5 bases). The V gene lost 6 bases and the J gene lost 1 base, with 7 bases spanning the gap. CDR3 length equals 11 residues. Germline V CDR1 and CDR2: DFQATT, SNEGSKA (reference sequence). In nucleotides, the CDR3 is TGCAGTGCCAGGACTTCCTACGAGCAGTACTTC. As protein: CSARTSYEQYF.

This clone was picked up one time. The CDR3 loop reads CASSLNGELEQFF. CDR3 bases: TGTGCCAGCAGCCTGAATGGGGAATTGGAGCAGTTCTTC. V and J are TRBV9 and TRBJ2-1, with D hard to call. Deletions cut 4 bases from V and 10 bases from J, with 15 bases between. This CDR3 is 13 amino acids long. The germline V gene has CDR1 SGDLS and CDR2 YYNGEE.

CDR3 nucleotide sequence: TGTGCCAGCAGTTTGCGGGGGACTAGCGGGAACAATGAGCAGTTCTTC. Encoded protein: CASSLRGTSGNNEQFF. The chain has TRBV27 and TRBJ2-1; 13 bases are shared with TRBD2. The V gene end was trimmed by 3 bases and the J gene end by 5 bases; junction bases not matched to a gene: 4. This CDR3 comprises 16 residues. Germline loops: CDR1 MNHEY, CDR2 SMNVEV (reference sequence).

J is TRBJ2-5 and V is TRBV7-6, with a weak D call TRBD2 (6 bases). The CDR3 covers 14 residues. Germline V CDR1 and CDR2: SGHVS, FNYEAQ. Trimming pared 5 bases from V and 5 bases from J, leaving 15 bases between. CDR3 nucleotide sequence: TGTGCCAGCAGCCTAATGGGGGAGGAGGAGACCCAGTACTTC. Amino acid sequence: CASSLMGEEETQYF. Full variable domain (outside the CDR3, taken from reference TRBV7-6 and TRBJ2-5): GAGVSQSPRYKVTKRGQDVALRCDPISGHVSLYWYRQALGQGPEFLTYFNYEAQQDKSGLPNDRFSAERPEGSISTLTIQRTEQRDSAMYRCASSLMGEEETQYFGPGTRLLVL.

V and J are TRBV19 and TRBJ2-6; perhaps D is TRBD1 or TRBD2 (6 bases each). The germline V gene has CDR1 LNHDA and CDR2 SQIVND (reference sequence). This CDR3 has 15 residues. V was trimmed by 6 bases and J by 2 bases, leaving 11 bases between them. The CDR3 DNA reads TGTGCCAGTAGCTCACGGGGGCCTGGGGCCAACGTCCTGACTTTC. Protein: CASSSRGPGANVLTF.

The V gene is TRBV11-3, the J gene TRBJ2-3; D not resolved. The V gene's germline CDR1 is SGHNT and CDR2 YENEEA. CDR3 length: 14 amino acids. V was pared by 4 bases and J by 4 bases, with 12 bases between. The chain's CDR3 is CASSSRWSADTQYF. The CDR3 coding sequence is TGTGCCAGCAGCTCAAGGTGGAGTGCAGATACGCAGTATTTT.

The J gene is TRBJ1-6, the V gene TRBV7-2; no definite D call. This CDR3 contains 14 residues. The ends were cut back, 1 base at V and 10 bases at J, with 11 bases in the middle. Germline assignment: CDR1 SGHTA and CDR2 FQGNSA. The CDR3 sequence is CASSLVRVRSPLHF. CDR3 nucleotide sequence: TGTGCCAGCAGCTTAGTTAGGGTGCGATCACCCCTCCACTTT.

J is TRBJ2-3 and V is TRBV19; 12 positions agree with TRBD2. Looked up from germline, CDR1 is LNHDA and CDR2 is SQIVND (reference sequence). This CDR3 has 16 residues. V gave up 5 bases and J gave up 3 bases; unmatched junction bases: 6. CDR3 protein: CASSPPLAGGTDTQYF. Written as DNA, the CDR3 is TGTGCCAGTAGTCCCCCGCTAGCGGGAGGGACAGATACGCAGTATTTT.